These 27 T cell receptor beta chains originate from one sample sequenced in a study of blood T cell repertoires in COVID-19. Data came from immunoSEQ multiplex PCR; TCRdb stores just in-frame clones and leaves some out. Among more than 250,000 clones listed, 92% were seen once. Sequenced material: PBMCs or T cells enriched from blood (not recorded which). Receptors were obtained from a woman between 25 and 40 years old who had recovered from COVID-19.

This sequence joins TRBV7-2 and TRBJ2-7, with D hard to call. Looked up from germline, CDR1 is SGHTA and CDR2 is FQGNSA. V shed 4 bases and J shed 4 bases, with 14 bases lying between them. There are 14 residues in the CDR3. In DNA, the CDR3 is TGTGCCAGCAGCTCCAGGTTGGGTATGTACGAGCAGTACTTC. Protein: CASSSRLGMYEQYF.

As DNA, the CDR3 is TGTGCCAGCACTGGGCTTGGAAACACCATATATTTT. This sequence encodes CASTGLGNTIYF. This sequence joins TRBV6-6 and TRBJ1-3; D is ambiguous. V lost 7 bases to trimming and J lost 3 bases, with 7 bases between them. Germline CDR1 MNHNY, CDR2 SVGAGI (reference sequence). CDR3 length: 12 amino acids.

This clone was recorded only once. The rearrangement uses TRBV9 and TRBJ2-5; the match to TRBD2 covers 8 bases. V was clipped by 0 bases and J by 4 bases; unmatched bases: 5. This CDR3 has 15 amino acids. Germline CDR1 is SGDLS and CDR2 is YYNGEE. The CDR3: CASSVAAGARETQYF. The CDR3 DNA follows: TGTGCCAGCAGCGTAGCAGCGGGAGCTCGAGAGACCCAGTACTTC. Full variable domain (missing parts from reference TRBV9 and TRBJ2-5): DSGVTQTPKHLITATGQRVTLRCSPRSGDLSVYWYQQSLDQGLQFLIQYYNGEERAKGNILERFSAQQFPDLHSELNLSSLELGDSALYFCASSVAAGARETQYFGPGTRLLVL.

This chain connects TRBV7-9 to TRBJ2-5, with 8 bases lining up with TRBD2. The V gene's germline CDR1 is SEHNR and CDR2 FQNEAQ (reference sequence). V shed 5 bases and J 4 bases; nucleotides not matched to a gene: 6. The CDR3 is made up of 14 amino acids. The CDR3 loop is CASSPPSGGETQYF. The CDR3 coding sequence is TGTGCCAGCAGCCCACCGAGCGGGGGAGAGACCCAGTACTTC.

The chain employs TRBV7-9 and TRBJ2-7; D is possibly TRBD2 (6 bases). The CDR3 contains 14 residues. Germline lookup yields CDR1 SEHNR and CDR2 FQNEAQ (reference sequence). Trimming stripped 1 base from V and 2 bases from J, with 9 bases between. This CDR3 is CASSLDGSPYEQYF. For the CDR3, the DNA is TGTGCCAGCAGCTTAGACGGGAGCCCCTACGAGCAGTACTTC.

V usage is TRBV19 and J usage is TRBJ2-1, with D maybe TRBD2 (5 bases). The CDR3 consists of 15 residues. CDR1 is LNHDA, CDR2 SQIVND, per germline (reference sequence). With 2 bases removed from V and 0 bases from J, the gap between germline ends came to 8 bases. CDR3 nucleotides: TGTGCCAGTAGTATAACTAGGAGCTCCTACAATGAGCAGTTCTTC. Translation gives CASSITRSSYNEQFF.

This chain joins TRBV19 and TRBJ2-7, with a tentative D call TRBD1 (5 bases). This CDR3 comprises 12 residues. Trimming shortened V by 6 bases and J by 5 bases, and 11 bases separated the two germline ends. CDR1 is LNHDA and CDR2 is SQIVND in the germline V gene (reference sequence). DNA of the CDR3: TGTGCCAGTAGAGACCAGGGAAACGAGCAGTACTTC. This encodes CASRDQGNEQYF.

Concerning this clone: Other DNA sequences of this sample code for an identical CDR3. The V gene is TRBV18, the J gene TRBJ2-5, with TRBD1 as a possible D gene (6 bases). The germline V gene encodes CDR1 KGHSH and CDR2 LQKENI. V was shortened by 6 bases and J by 2 bases, with 16 bases between the two germline ends. This CDR3 is 15 amino acids long. The CDR3 sequence: CASSPRGGGQETQYF. As DNA, the CDR3 is TGTGCCAGCTCCCCCAGGGGCGGCGGACAAGAGACCCAGTACTTC.

V gene TRBV4-3 combines with J gene TRBJ2-2; the D gene is possibly TRBD2 (5 bases). The CDR3 sequence is 17 residues long. Germline lookup yields CDR1 LGHNA and CDR2 YSLEER. Trimming removed 1 base at V and 1 base at J, with 13 bases between. The CDR3 bases are TGCGCCAGCAGCCAAGGAGTGACCGGGGAGAACACCGGGGAGCTGTTTTTT. Its protein product is CASSQGVTGENTGELFF.

The V and J genes are TRBV5-1 and TRBJ2-1; possible D gene TRBD1, 6 bases. Germline-derived CDR1 and CDR2 are SGHRS and YFSETQ. The ends were cut back, 3 bases at V and 2 bases at J, with 15 bases in the middle. The CDR3 length is 16 residues. CDR3 nucleotides: TGCGCCAGCAGCTGGGCACAGGGTTCTCCCTACAATGAGCAGTTCTTC. Translated, it gives CASSWAQGSPYNEQFF.

The chain links TRBV6-4 to TRBJ2-1, with D possibly being TRBD1 (5 bases). Trimming removed 5 bases at V and 3 bases at J, with 17 bases between. The CDR3 has 16 residues. Germline CDR1 reads MRHNA; CDR2 reads SNTAGT. CDR3 sequence: CASSPGQTLIYNEQFF. The CDR3 DNA sequence: TGTGCCAGCAGTCCAGGACAAACCCTTATCTACAATGAGCAGTTCTTC.

This clone was observed a single time. V and J are TRBV28 and TRBJ1-3; 8 bases line up with TRBD1. The CDR3 runs 13 residues. Germline V gene data show CDR1 as MDHEN and CDR2 as SYDVKM. V shed 7 bases and J 8 bases; nucleotides not matched to a gene: 7. CDR3 in DNA: TGTGCCAGCACCTTGCAGGGGGCACACACCATATATTTT. It yields the protein CASTLQGAHTIYF.

This clone was picked up a small number of times. The gene calls are TRBV7-3 and TRBJ2-2, with D hard to call. The CDR3 runs to 13 residues. Trimming cost V 7 bases and J 6 bases, with 12 bases left between them. The germline gives CDR1 SGHTA, CDR2 FQGTGA. Written as DNA, the CDR3 is TGTGCCAGCACCTCTCGGGTATCCGGGGAGCTGTTTTTT. The encoded protein is CASTSRVSGELFF.

The genes are TRBV7-9 and TRBJ2-1; 16 bases match TRBD2. CDR3 length: 15 residues. Unmatched junction bases numbered 6, after V lost 1 base and J lost 15 bases. CDR1 and CDR2 (germline): SEHNR, FQNEAQ (reference sequence). The CDR3 region is CASSLEGLAGGLGFF. In nucleotides, the CDR3 is TGTGCCAGCAGCTTAGAGGGACTAGCGGGAGGGTTGGGGTTCTTC.

This chain uses TRBV7-9 with TRBJ1-6, with D uncertain. Between the trimmed V and J ends, which lost 5 bases and 1 base, there was a span of 3 bases. This CDR3 spans 13 amino acids. Looked up from germline, CDR1 is SEHNR and CDR2 is FQNEAQ (reference sequence). The CDR3 sequence is CASSRSYNSPLHF. The CDR3 region has the DNA TGTGCCAGCAGCCGGTCCTATAATTCACCCCTCCACTTT.

The rearrangement links TRBV4-1 to TRBJ2-2, with D perhaps TRBD1 (6 bases). The V end was cut by 4 bases, the J end by 3 bases, with 12 bases between. The CDR3 consists of 15 residues. CDR1 is MGHRA and CDR2 is YSYEKL in the germline V gene. The CDR3 reads CASSRFSGDTGELFF. The CDR3 DNA is TGCGCCAGCAGCCGATTCTCAGGGGACACCGGGGAGCTGTTTTTT.

The rearrangement joins TRBV29-1 to TRBJ1-1; unclear D gene. The germline gives CDR1 SQVTM, CDR2 ANQGSEA. The CDR3 runs 16 residues. V was shortened by 5 bases and J by 2 bases, with 21 bases between the two germline ends. The CDR3 DNA reads as TGCAGCGTTCGGGTACGACGCGACCCTCGTAACACTGAAGCTTTCTTT. Its protein product is CSVRVRRDPRNTEAFF.

The rearrangement links TRBV28 to TRBJ1-5; 10 bases fit TRBD1. Germline lookup yields CDR1 MDHEN and CDR2 SYDVKM. The length of the CDR3 is 15 residues. V lost 6 bases to trimming and J lost 6 bases; unmatched junction nucleotides: 8. CDR3: CASRRPGQGRQPQHF. CDR3 nucleotide sequence: TGTGCCAGCAGACGACCGGGACAGGGGCGTCAGCCCCAGCATTTT.

The chain is built from TRBV7-2 and TRBJ2-7, with TRBD1 matching over 7 bases. Germline V CDR1 and CDR2: SGHTA, FQGNSA. The length of the CDR3 is 13 residues. The junction had 3 bases not matched to a gene; V was cut back by 3 bases and J by 4 bases. This CDR3 reads CASSFYRGYEQYF. Written as DNA, the CDR3 is TGTGCCAGCAGCTTCTACAGGGGTTACGAGCAGTACTTC.

V is TRBV4-2 and J is TRBJ2-7; D is uncertain. V dropped 0 bases and J dropped 4 bases, with 10 bases sitting between them. Germline assignment: CDR1 LGHNA and CDR2 YNFKEQ. The CDR3 length is 14 residues. In DNA form, the CDR3 reads TGTGCCAGCAGCCAAGAGCGGCTGCAGTACGAGCAGTACTTC. Its translation: CASSQERLQYEQYF.

J is TRBJ2-7 and V is TRBV25-1; TRBD2 aligns across 7 bases. The V and J ends lost 1 base and 1 base, in that order; junction bases with no gene match: 7. The germline V gene has CDR1 MGHDK and CDR2 SYGVNS. This CDR3 spans 16 amino acids. The CDR3: CASSEWYREGSYEQYF. CDR3 DNA: TGTGCCAGCAGTGAATGGTATAGGGAGGGATCCTACGAGCAGTACTTC.

CDR3: CASSLDGRAYNEQFF. The CDR3 coding sequence is TGCGCCAGCAGCTTGGACGGGAGGGCCTACAATGAGCAGTTCTTC. This chain connects TRBV5-1 to TRBJ2-1, with 8 bases identical to TRBD2. The CDR3 length is 15 residues. V lost 0 bases to trimming and J lost 2 bases; unmatched junction nucleotides: 1. The germline CDR1 and CDR2 sequences are SGHRS and YFSETQ.

This clone was detected only once. The chain carries TRBV6-5 and TRBJ1-5, with D maybe TRBD1 (5 bases). V was cut by 3 bases and J by 6 bases, with 9 bases left in between. This CDR3 has 13 amino acids. Germline-derived CDR1 and CDR2 are MNHEY and SVGAGI. CDR3: CASSYGARQPQHF. The CDR3 coding sequence is TGTGCCAGCAGTTATGGGGCACGTCAGCCCCAGCATTTT.

The V call is TRBV13, the J call TRBJ1-2, with D possibly being TRBD1 (6 bases). The ends were cut back, 5 bases at V and 5 bases at J, with 9 bases in the middle. The CDR3 sequence is 12 residues long. Germline-derived CDR1 and CDR2 are PRHDT and FYEKMQ (reference sequence). The CDR3 nucleotides read TGTGCCAGCAGCAATGGACAGTATGGCTACACCTTC. Translating it yields CASSNGQYGYTF.

The rearrangement uses TRBV19 and TRBJ1-5, with 10 bases lining up with TRBD1. This CDR3 has 18 amino acids. In germline, CDR1 is LNHDA, CDR2 SQIVND (reference sequence). V lost 3 bases and J lost 7; bases outside the gene matches: 15. The CDR3 reads CASSIRGQGIGMNQPQHF. The CDR3 bases are TGTGCCAGTAGTATCCGGGGACAGGGGATCGGAATGAACCAGCCCCAGCATTTT.

CDR3 region: CASSTQGIDNSPLHF. In nucleotides, the CDR3 is TGTGCCAGCAGTACCCAGGGGATAGATAATTCACCCCTCCACTTT. V is TRBV28 and J is TRBJ1-6, with a weak D call TRBD1 (6 bases). Looked up from germline, CDR1 is MDHEN and CDR2 is SYDVKM. V was pared by 5 bases and J by 5 bases, with 13 bases between. The CDR3 loop spans 15 amino acids.

The V gene is TRBV11-2, the J gene TRBJ2-1, with TRBD2 matching 11 bases. The CDR3 spans 14 residues. V shed 5 bases, J shed 10 bases, and the junction held 7 bases outside the gene matches. Germline-derived CDR1 and CDR2 are SGHAT and FQNNGV. In nucleotides, the CDR3 is TGTGCCAGCAGCATCCCTAGCGGGAGGCCCGAGCAGTTCTTC. Amino acid sequence: CASSIPSGRPEQFF.